A single sample is the source of the 29 T cell receptor beta chains below, sequenced in a study of blood T cell repertoires in COVID-19. Sequencing was performed with immunoSEQ multiplex PCR; in TCRdb, only in-frame clones are kept and a portion is missing. The repertoire holds about 84,000 clones, less than 90% seen once, with 1.2% in the top ten. The sample was peripheral blood. These receptors all stem from an elderly man with active or convalescent COVID-19.

The gene calls are TRBV25-1 and TRBJ2-7, with 12 bases matching TRBD1. Unmatched junction bases numbered 9, after V lost 4 bases and J lost 5 bases. This CDR3 is built from 16 residues. Looked up from germline, CDR1 is MGHDK and CDR2 is SYGVNS. The CDR3, as DNA: TGTGCCAGCAGTGCCCCCGGGACAGGGGGCGTTCACGAGCAGTACTTC. Amino acid sequence: CASSAPGTGGVHEQYF.

This clone was found once. This chain joins TRBV6-5 and TRBJ1-2; 12 nucleotides agree with TRBD1. The CDR3 is 15 amino acids. Germline V CDR1 and CDR2: MNHEY, SVGAGI. V shed 5 bases and J 7 bases; nucleotides not matched to a gene: 8. The CDR3 DNA reads as TGTGCCAGCAGTCTCACCGGGACAGGGGGCGTTGGCTACACCTTC. It codes for CASSLTGTGGVGYTF.

This chain connects TRBV7-2 to TRBJ2-3; 7 positions agree with TRBD2. The CDR3 sequence is 15 residues long. Per germline, CDR1 SGHTA and CDR2 FQGNSA. V was pared by 5 bases and J by 0 bases, with 5 bases of the junction left unmatched. This CDR3 reads CASSLPGGSTDTQYF. For the CDR3, the DNA is TGTGCCAGCAGCCTACCGGGGGGTAGCACAGATACGCAGTATTTT.

This chain connects TRBV4-3 to TRBJ1-2; 8 nucleotides match TRBD1. This CDR3 comprises 16 residues. Germline V gene data show CDR1 as LGHNA and CDR2 as YSLEER. After removal of 1 base from V and 7 bases from J, the junction contained 11 bases not matched to a gene. The CDR3 DNA reads as TGCGCCAGCAGCCAAGCAGGGGGCGAGCTTTTCGGTGGCTACACCTTC. It codes for CASSQAGGELFGGYTF.

The chain recombines TRBV5-8 with TRBJ2-7; a possible D gene is TRBD2 (7 bases). Germline V gives CDR1 SGHTS, CDR2 YDEGEE. CDR3 length: 16 amino acids. With 4 bases removed from V and 2 bases from J, the gap between germline ends came to 19 bases. The CDR3, as DNA: TGTGCCAGCAGCCACCCGGGGACACGGGGGGCCTACGAGCAGTACTTC. Encoded protein: CASSHPGTRGAYEQYF.

This sequence joins TRBV5-1 and TRBJ2-3, with unresolved D. The ends were cut back, 3 bases at V and 6 bases at J, with 14 bases in the middle. The CDR3 consists of 14 residues. CDR1 and CDR2 from the germline V gene are SGHRS and YFSETQ. The CDR3, as DNA: TGCGCCAGCAGCTGGTCTTCCCGAAGCGATACGCAGTATTTT. The encoded protein is CASSWSSRSDTQYF.

The chain employs TRBV29-1 and TRBJ1-4; D not resolved. This CDR3 has 14 residues. The germline gives CDR1 SQVTM, CDR2 ANQGSEA. V lost 4 bases and J lost 6, with 15 bases in between. The CDR3: CSVGSGEDYEKLFF. CDR3 nucleotides: TGCAGCGTTGGCTCTGGAGAGGACTATGAAAAACTGTTTTTT.

This clone was counted a single time. The CDR3 loop is CASSPTRRISGNTIYF. The CDR3 coding sequence is TGTGCCAGCAGCCCTACGCGGAGAATCTCTGGAAACACCATATATTTT. The V gene is TRBV13, the J gene TRBJ1-3; D is undetermined. V was pared by 5 bases and J by 0 bases, with 14 bases between. The CDR3 length is 16 residues. Per germline, CDR1 PRHDT and CDR2 FYEKMQ (reference sequence).

This sequence joins TRBV6-2 or TRBV6-3 and TRBJ2-1; 11 bases fit TRBD2. Trimming at V came to 0 bases and at J to 0 bases, leaving 4 bases not matched to a gene. The CDR3 has 18 residues. CDR1 and CDR2 from the germline V gene are MNHEY and SVGEGT. The CDR3 DNA sequence: TGTGCCAGCAGTTACTCGAGACTAGCGGGACTCTCCTACAATGAGCAGTTCTTC. Its protein is CASSYSRLAGLSYNEQFF.

The chain couples TRBV24-1 to TRBJ2-2; 9 nucleotides line up with TRBD2. The CDR3 extends over 15 amino acids. V lost 7 bases and J lost 4; bases outside the gene matches: 6. Germline V gene sequence: CDR1 KGHDR, CDR2 SFDVKD. CDR3 in DNA: TGTGCCACCAGCGCGGGAGGGAGGGCCACCGGGGAGCTGTTTTTT. Translated, it gives CATSAGGRATGELFF.

The chain combines TRBV7-8 with TRBJ1-6, with TRBD1 as a possible D gene (5 bases). Germline V CDR1 and CDR2: SGHVS, FQNEAQ. The CDR3 runs 15 residues. Trimming removed 5 bases at V and 9 bases at J, with 17 bases between. The CDR3 region is CASSPGHLGGSPLHF. The CDR3, as DNA: TGTGCCAGCAGCCCCGGACACCTTGGTGGTTCACCCCTCCACTTT.

V gene TRBV30 combines with J gene TRBJ2-2, with no clear D. The germline gives CDR1 GTSNPN, CDR2 SVGIG (reference sequence). The CDR3 covers 13 residues. The V gene lost 2 bases and the J gene lost 7 bases, with 11 bases spanning the gap. The CDR3, as DNA: TGTGCCTGGAGTAACTCAGGCAGCGGGGAGCTGTTTTTT. This sequence encodes CAWSNSGSGELFF.

The count of this clone is one. J is TRBJ2-2 and V is TRBV5-8, with D perhaps matching TRBD2 (6 bases). The CDR3 length is 15 residues. Germline V lookup: CDR1 SGHTS, CDR2 YDEGEE. Trimming shortened V by 4 bases and J by 4 bases, and 14 bases separated the two germline ends. The CDR3 here is CASSPLGLFTGELFF. CDR3 DNA: TGTGCCAGCAGCCCCTTGGGACTCTTCACCGGGGAGCTGTTTTTT.

The chain couples TRBV15 to TRBJ2-7; 9 positions agree with TRBD2. Per the germline V gene, CDR1 is LNHNV and CDR2 is YYDKDF (reference sequence). The CDR3 length is 16 residues. Unmatched junction bases numbered 8, after V lost 1 base and J lost 4 bases. CDR3 sequence (DNA): TGTGCCACCAGCAGAGTGGTAGCGGGAGACTTATACGAGCAGTACTTC. As protein: CATSRVVAGDLYEQYF.

This CDR3 is CASSLGGFSEKLFF. The CDR3 coding sequence is TGTGCCAGCAGCTTAGGAGGTTTTAGTGAAAAACTGTTTTTT. This chain joins TRBV7-9 and TRBJ1-4; D is unclear. The V end lost 1 base, the J end lost 7 bases, and 10 bases lay between the germline ends. Germline CDR1 and CDR2: SEHNR and FQNEAQ (reference sequence). The CDR3 totals 14 residues.

A word on this clone: One junction end does not reproduce the germline sequence, and a read error may be involved. The CDR3 sequence: CASCIRSGNTIYF. CDR3 bases: TGTGCCAGTTGTATCCGCTCTGGAAACACCATATATTTT. This chain links TRBV19 with TRBJ1-3; D gene unclear. The CDR3 is 13 amino acids. Germline lookup yields CDR1 LNHDA and CDR2 SQIVND (reference sequence).

The chain links TRBV3-1 (or the pseudogene TRBV3-2) to TRBJ1-5; 10 bases agree with TRBD1. V shed 2 bases and J 7 bases; nucleotides not matched to a gene: 8. The CDR3 is 16 amino acids. Germline values: CDR1 LGHDT, CDR2 YNNKEL (reference sequence). CDR3 nucleotide sequence: TGTGCCAGCAGCCAAACCGGGACAGGGGACAGCCAGCCCCAGCATTTT. Translating it yields CASSQTGTGDSQPQHF.

V and J are TRBV18 and TRBJ2-7, with D possibly TRBD2 on 5 matching bases. Germline CDR1 KGHSH, CDR2 LQKENI. This CDR3 is built from 12 residues. Trimming took off 2 bases at V and 9 bases at J, with 11 bases between the two ends. The CDR3 DNA reads TGTGCCAGCTCACCATCCGACGCGGGGCAGTACTTC. Encoded protein: CASSPSDAGQYF.

This chain joins TRBV9 and TRBJ2-1, with 9 bases identical to TRBD2. The V gene's germline CDR1 is SGDLS and CDR2 YYNGEE. This CDR3 comprises 17 residues. The V segment lost 3 bases and the J segment 13 bases; nucleotides outside the gene matches: 20. The chain's CDR3 is CASSASTSGSTPPGQFF. CDR3 DNA sequence: TGTGCCAGCAGCGCCTCGACTAGCGGTTCCACCCCTCCTGGTCAGTTCTTC.

The chain carries TRBV29-1 and TRBJ2-1, with D perhaps matching TRBD2 (5 bases). V lost 2 bases, J lost 8 bases, and 7 bases lay in between. Germline values: CDR1 SQVTM, CDR2 ANQGSEA. CDR3 size: 11 residues. The CDR3 loop reads CSVEMRDEQFF. In DNA, the CDR3 is TGCAGCGTTGAAATGCGGGATGAGCAGTTCTTC.

The chain is built from TRBV7-2 and TRBJ2-7; 8 bases map to TRBD1. The germline CDR1 and CDR2 sequences are SGHTA and FQGNSA. Germline trimming cut 0 bases from V and 7 bases from J; bases unmatched to any gene: 11. There are 16 residues in the CDR3. CDR3 protein: CASSLALDRGLGEQYF. CDR3 DNA: TGTGCCAGCAGCTTAGCTCTAGACAGGGGTTTGGGGGAGCAGTACTTC.

The rearrangement joins TRBV18 to TRBJ2-5; TRBD1 matches at 7 bases. V gave up 6 bases and J gave up 1 base; unmatched junction bases: 8. There are 15 residues in the CDR3. Germline V gene data show CDR1 as KGHSH and CDR2 as LQKENI. For the CDR3, the DNA is TGTGCCAGCTCCCAACGACAGGGCGGCCAAGAGACCCAGTACTTC. This encodes CASSQRQGGQETQYF.

This chain connects TRBV5-1 to TRBJ1-4, with TRBD1 identical over 10 bases. Germline CDR1 is SGHRS and CDR2 is YFSETQ. The J segment lost 6 bases and the V segment lost 3 bases, leaving 2 bases of the junction unmatched. The CDR3 has 14 residues. The CDR3 bases are TGCGCCAGCAGCTCCGGGACAGGGGATGAAAAACTGTTTTTT. Its translation: CASSSGTGDEKLFF.

The chain is built from TRBV7-9 and TRBJ1-1, with 7 bases fitting TRBD1. The CDR3 sequence is 13 residues long. Germline V CDR1 and CDR2: SEHNR, FQNEAQ (reference sequence). The V segment lost 5 bases and the J segment 4 bases; nucleotides outside the gene matches: 4. The CDR3, as DNA: TGTGCCAGCAGCCCGGGACAGCTCACTGAAGCTTTCTTT. Amino acids: CASSPGQLTEAFF.

Only a few counts were recorded for this clone. This sequence joins TRBV7-3 and TRBJ2-1, with a tentative D call TRBD2 (6 bases). This CDR3 is 11 amino acids long. Looked up from germline, CDR1 is SGHTA and CDR2 is FQGTGA. Trimming removed 5 bases at V and 7 bases at J, with 6 bases between. The chain's CDR3 is CASSAGNEQFF. CDR3 in DNA: TGTGCCAGCAGCGCGGGGAATGAGCAGTTCTTC.

V and J are TRBV5-1 and TRBJ2-7; TRBD2 matches 7 bases. Germline values: CDR1 SGHRS, CDR2 YFSETQ. Trimming cost V 6 bases and J 6 bases; bases outside gene matches: 12. The CDR3 runs 14 residues. The CDR3, as DNA: TGCGCCAGCAAAATCGCACTAGCGTCGGTCGAGCAGTACTTC. Its translation is CASKIALASVEQYF.

The chain is built from TRBV25-1 and TRBJ1-2, with TRBD1 identical over 7 bases. The ends lost 6 bases at V and 5 bases at J; junction bases unmatched: 6. This CDR3 is 13 amino acids long. Germline V gene sequence: CDR1 MGHDK, CDR2 SYGVNS. This CDR3 reads CASSPRDSYGYTF. CDR3 nucleotide sequence: TGTGCCAGCAGCCCCCGGGACAGTTATGGCTACACCTTC.

The chain links TRBV12-3 or TRBV12-4 to TRBJ2-1; tentative D call: TRBD2 (6 bases). The CDR3 is 13 amino acids. V was clipped by 8 bases and J by 5 bases, with 13 bases between them. CDR3 sequence (DNA): TGTGCCAGCCGGAGGGACGGAAACAATGAGCAGTTCTTC. This translates into CASRRDGNNEQFF.

The CDR3 spells CASSKGLNRLTEAFF. The DNA of the CDR3 is TGTGCCAGTAGTAAGGGGCTAAATAGGTTAACTGAAGCTTTCTTT. The V call is TRBV19, the J call TRBJ1-1; possible D gene TRBD1, 5 bases. Germline-derived CDR1 and CDR2 are LNHDA and SQIVND (reference sequence). The CDR3 loop spans 15 amino acids. Trimming took 4 bases from V and 5 from J, leaving 17 bases between them. The full variable domain, in which reference TRBV19 and TRBJ1-1 provide the parts outside the CDR3, is DGGITQSPKYLFRKEGQNVTLSCEQNLNHDAMYWYRQDPGQGLRLIYYSQIVNDFQKGDIAEGYSVSREKKESFPLTVTSAQKNPTAFYLCASSKGLNRLTEAFFGQGTRLTVV.